The TCR beta chain described here comes from a study of PD-L1 blockade in urothelial cancer. Across the whole study: Patients initiated atezolizumab around 2014 at 1,200 mg intravenously every 3 weeks. Prior chemotherapy ranged from 0 to 3 regimens per patient.

Stated time point: peripheral blood 6 weeks after treatment start. The study enrolled patients with locally advanced or metastatic urothelial carcinoma. The study collected 1 to 8 samples per patient, pretreatment and on-treatment. This clone was observed a few times. The ends were cut back, 10 bases at V and 1 base at J, with 8 bases in the middle. Germline values: CDR1 MNHNS, CDR2 SASEGT. The CDR3 runs 11 residues. Clones were sequenced by immunoSEQ multiplex PCR, and TCRdb holds only the in-frame ones, with some missing. The sample holds under 70,000 clones, 85% to 90% seen once. This TCR was sampled from a man aged 55 to 70 with urothelial cancer. The chain combines TRBV6-1 with TRBJ2-7; D gene uncertain. Source: PBMCs, taken around atezolizumab (anti-PD-L1) treatment. The CDR3 spells CATSLSYEQYF. In DNA, the CDR3 is TGTGCCACTTCCCTATCCTACGAGCAGTACTTC.